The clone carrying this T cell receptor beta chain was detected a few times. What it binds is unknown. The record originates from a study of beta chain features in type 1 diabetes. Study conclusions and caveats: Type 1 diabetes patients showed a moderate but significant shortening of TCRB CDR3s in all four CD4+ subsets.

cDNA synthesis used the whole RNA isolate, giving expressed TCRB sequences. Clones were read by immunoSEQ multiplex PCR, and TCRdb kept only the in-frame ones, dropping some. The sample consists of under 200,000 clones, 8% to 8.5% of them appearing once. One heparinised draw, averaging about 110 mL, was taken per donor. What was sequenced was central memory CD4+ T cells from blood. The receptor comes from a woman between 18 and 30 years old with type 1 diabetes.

The CDR3 reads CSATPGGEQYF. CDR3 DNA sequence: TGCAGTGCTACCCCGGGGGGCGAGCAGTACTTC. V is TRBV20-1 and J is TRBJ2-7; TRBD2 agrees at 7 bases. J lost 6 bases, V lost 4 bases, and 3 bases had no gene match. Germline CDR1 is DFQATT and CDR2 is SNEGSKA (reference sequence). CDR3 length: 11 residues.